Following are 23 T cell receptor beta chains from one sample sequenced in a study of T cell responses to AZD1222 COVID-19 vaccine. TCRdb's copy holds only in-frame clones and misses some; the assay was immunoSEQ multiplex PCR. This repertoire shows some 280,000 clones, almost 95% found once; its top ten account for around 0.5%. Sample: peripheral blood, taken 28 days after the second AZD1222 dose. The receptors were gathered from an adult who received the AZD1222 COVID-19 vaccine.

V usage is TRBV19 and J usage is TRBJ2-7, with D perhaps TRBD2 (6 bases). Per the germline V gene, CDR1 is LNHDA and CDR2 is SQIVND (reference sequence). V dropped 6 bases and J dropped 3 bases, with 18 bases sitting between them. The CDR3 runs 15 residues. CDR3 in DNA: TGTGCCAGTAGGAAGAGGAGGGACCAGGTCTACGAGCAGTACTTC. Translated: CASRKRRDQVYEQYF. The full variable domain, rest sourced from reference TRBV19 and TRBJ2-7, is DGGITQSPKYLFRKEGQNVTLSCEQNLNHDAMYWYRQDPGQGLRLIYYSQIVNDFQKGDIAEGYSVSREKKESFPLTVTSAQKNPTAFYLCASRKRRDQVYEQYFGPGTRLTVT.

The chain recombines TRBV5-1 with TRBJ2-1; a possible D gene is TRBD1 (6 bases). V lost 0 bases, J lost 8 bases, and 15 bases lay in between. The CDR3 consists of 15 residues. Germline assignment: CDR1 SGHRS and CDR2 YFSETQ. This CDR3 is CASSLVGTPEDEQFF. In DNA form, the CDR3 reads TGCGCCAGCAGCTTGGTCGGGACACCGGAGGATGAGCAGTTCTTC.

This clone came up a few times. V and J are TRBV3-1 (or the pseudogene TRBV3-2) and TRBJ2-2; D remains ambiguous. Germline CDR1 is LGHDT and CDR2 is YNNKEL (reference sequence). The ends were cut back, 4 bases at V and 5 bases at J, with 11 bases in the middle. The CDR3 has 14 residues. Here the CDR3 reads CASSPSLQTGELFF. The CDR3 DNA sequence: TGTGCCAGCAGCCCGTCACTTCAGACCGGGGAGCTGTTTTTT.

The chain links TRBV19 to TRBJ1-2; no reliable D call. The CDR3 extends over 14 amino acids. CDR1 is LNHDA and CDR2 is SQIVND in the germline V gene (reference sequence). Trimming took 4 bases from V and 4 from J, leaving 13 bases between them. The CDR3 protein is CASSKPLSGYGYTF. Written as DNA, the CDR3 is TGTGCCAGTAGTAAGCCCCTTTCGGGCTATGGCTACACCTTC. The complete variable domain, with remaining parts taken from reference TRBV19 and TRBJ1-2, reads DGGITQSPKYLFRKEGQNVTLSCEQNLNHDAMYWYRQDPGQGLRLIYYSQIVNDFQKGDIAEGYSVSREKKESFPLTVTSAQKNPTAFYLCASSKPLSGYGYTFGSGTRLTVV.

The gene calls are TRBV7-8 and TRBJ1-5, with a weak D call TRBD1 (5 bases). Germline values: CDR1 SGHVS, CDR2 FQNEAQ. This CDR3 is 17 amino acids long. V gave up 5 bases and J gave up 3 bases, with 20 bases separating them. CDR3 nucleotide sequence: TGTGCCAGCAGCCTCCTGAAGGCCAGGGCCCTCAATCAGCCCCAGCATTTT. Translating it yields CASSLLKARALNQPQHF.

J is TRBJ2-7 and V is TRBV28; D may be TRBD1 (6 bases). CDR3 length: 14 residues. V lost 5 bases to trimming and J lost 3 bases, with 14 bases between them. Germline CDR1 and CDR2: MDHEN and SYDVKM. The CDR3 DNA reads as TGTGCCAGCAGTCCCGGACAGACGGGCTACGAGCAGTACTTC. Encoded protein: CASSPGQTGYEQYF.

The chain carries TRBV28 and TRBJ2-4, with 7 bases identical to TRBD1. J was trimmed by 4 bases and V by 6 bases; bases with no gene match: 9. This CDR3 spans 15 amino acids. CDR1 is MDHEN and CDR2 is SYDVKM in the germline V gene. CDR3 coding DNA: TGTGCCAGCAGCCCCCCGACAGGGTCAAAAAACATTCAGTACTTC. Protein product: CASSPPTGSKNIQYF.

V gene TRBV24-1 combines with J gene TRBJ2-1; the match to TRBD1 covers 9 bases. Germline CDR1 is KGHDR and CDR2 is SFDVKD. The J segment lost 1 base and the V segment lost 4 bases, leaving 4 bases of the junction unmatched. This CDR3 spans 16 amino acids. CDR3 nucleotides: TGTGCCACCAGTGAGGAGACAGGGGGATCCTACAATGAGCAGTTCTTC. Residues: CATSEETGGSYNEQFF.

The chain couples TRBV18 to TRBJ2-7; the match to TRBD2 covers 9 bases. This CDR3 is built from 16 residues. With V trimmed by 3 bases and J by 0 bases, 6 bases remained unmatched. Per germline, CDR1 KGHSH and CDR2 LQKENI. The CDR3 DNA is TGTGCCAGCTCACCGCGGGGGGGTTCTAACTCCTACGAGCAGTACTTC. It yields the protein CASSPRGGSNSYEQYF. Complete variable domain (other parts from reference TRBV18 and TRBJ2-7): NAGVMQNPRHLVRRRGQEARLRCSPMKGHSHVYWYRQLPEEGLKFMVYLQKENIIDESGMPKERFSAEFPKEGPSILRIQQVVRGDSAAYFCASSPRGGSNSYEQYFGPGTRLTVT.

V is TRBV2 and J is TRBJ2-2; the match to TRBD2 covers 9 bases. The CDR3 runs 15 residues. CDR1 and CDR2 (germline): SNHLY, FYNNEI. V shed 7 bases, J shed 2 bases, and the junction held 5 bases outside the gene matches. The CDR3 protein is CASTRGLANTGELFF. CDR3 in DNA: TGTGCCAGCACCCGGGGACTAGCCAACACCGGGGAGCTGTTTTTT.

V usage is TRBV11-3 and J usage is TRBJ2-2, with a tentative D call TRBD1 (5 bases). The CDR3 totals 15 residues. The V end was cut by 4 bases, the J end by 4 bases, with 13 bases between. The V gene's germline CDR1 is SGHNT and CDR2 YENEEA. CDR3 nucleotides: TGTGCCAGCAGCTCCAGAGGACAAACCACCGGGGAGCTGTTTTTT. Its translation: CASSSRGQTTGELFF.

The V gene is TRBV19, the J gene TRBJ2-3, with 7 bases matching TRBD1. V was pared by 7 bases and J by 4 bases, with 8 bases of the junction left unmatched. The germline gives CDR1 LNHDA, CDR2 SQIVND (reference sequence). The CDR3 contains 14 residues. CDR3 region: CASNWDRYSDTQYF. CDR3 nucleotides: TGTGCCAGTAATTGGGACAGATATTCAGATACGCAGTATTTT.

The chain carries TRBV5-1 and TRBJ1-5; D perhaps matches TRBD1 (5 bases). V was clipped by 4 bases and J by 2 bases, with 7 bases between them. The CDR3 runs 13 residues. CDR1 SGHRS and CDR2 YFSETQ come from the germline V gene. CDR3 nucleotide sequence: TGCGCCAGCAGCGGGGACGGCAATCAGCCCCAGCATTTT. It is translated as CASSGDGNQPQHF.

The V gene is TRBV19, the J gene TRBJ2-2; D gene unclear. Germline-derived CDR1 and CDR2 are LNHDA and SQIVND (reference sequence). Trimming removed 1 base from V and 5 bases from J, with 5 bases in between. The CDR3 extends over 13 amino acids. The DNA of the CDR3 is TGTGCCAGTAGTATAGTGCAAACCGGGGAGCTGTTTTTT. Its protein is CASSIVQTGELFF.

This CDR3 is CASSLRLAGVGEQYF. For the CDR3, the DNA is TGTGCCAGCAGCTTAAGGCTAGCGGGAGTAGGTGAGCAGTACTTC. The chain has TRBV7-3 and TRBJ2-7, with 10 bases aligning to TRBD2. V was clipped by 1 base and J by 7 bases; unmatched bases: 7. The CDR3 has 15 amino acids. The germline V gene has CDR1 SGHTA and CDR2 FQGTGA.

The V gene is TRBV11-3, the J gene TRBJ2-2, with 9 bases that match TRBD2. The CDR3 extends over 15 amino acids. Germline V gives CDR1 SGHNT, CDR2 YENEEA. Unmatched junction bases numbered 2, after V lost 5 bases and J lost 1 base. In DNA, the CDR3 is TGTGCCAGCAGCATTAGCGGGGGGAACACCGGGGAGCTGTTTTTT. This gives the protein CASSISGGNTGELFF.

The rearrangement joins TRBV7-2 to TRBJ2-2; D may be TRBD1 (6 bases). This CDR3 comprises 15 residues. CDR1 and CDR2 (germline): SGHTA, FQGNSA. Trimming removed 3 bases from V and 3 bases from J, with 11 bases in between. The CDR3 DNA reads as TGTGCCAGCAGCTTCCAGGGGACGTACACCGGGGAGCTGTTTTTT. Its protein product is CASSFQGTYTGELFF.

V is TRBV4-3 and J is TRBJ2-1; D not resolved. The CDR3 extends over 16 amino acids. The germline V gene encodes CDR1 LGHNA and CDR2 YSLEER. Trimming stripped 1 base from V and 4 bases from J, with 14 bases between. This CDR3 reads CASSQAVGTAYNEQFF. The CDR3 region has the DNA TGCGCCAGCAGCCAAGCGGTGGGTACGGCTTACAATGAGCAGTTCTTC.

The V and J genes are TRBV10-3 and TRBJ1-1; weak D call: TRBD1 (5 bases). The CDR3 loop spans 14 amino acids. Germline V lookup: CDR1 ENHRY, CDR2 SYGVKD. Trimming removed 0 bases from V and 6 bases from J, with 11 bases in between. The CDR3 sequence is CAISESGGGAEAFF. Written as DNA, the CDR3 is TGTGCCATCAGTGAGTCGGGTGGGGGGGCTGAAGCTTTCTTT.

This chain uses TRBV28 with TRBJ1-2, with no clear D. The CDR3 loop spans 14 amino acids. The V end lost 4 bases, the J end lost 6 bases, and 15 bases lay between the germline ends. Germline CDR1 reads MDHEN; CDR2 reads SYDVKM. CDR3 residues: CASSSSYRSDGYTF. CDR3 in DNA: TGTGCCAGCAGTTCGAGCTACAGATCAGATGGCTACACCTTC.

This sequence joins TRBV21-1 and TRBJ2-2; no DNA check was done on the table's D call, TRBD2. TRBV21-1 is termed a pseudogene. The CDR3 runs to 16 residues. The CDR3 here is CASSKGGDPVGGELFF. DNA of the CDR3: TGTGCCAGCAGCAAAGGGGGAGACCCTGTTGGCGGGGAGCTGTTTTTT.

The chain combines TRBV10-2 with TRBJ2-3, with a weak D call TRBD2 (7 bases). The length of the CDR3 is 15 residues. CDR1 is WSHSY and CDR2 is SAAADI in the germline V gene. Trimming removed 10 bases at V and 2 bases at J, with 19 bases between. The CDR3 sequence is CATAGGGAHTDTQYF. The CDR3 coding sequence is TGCGCCACCGCCGGAGGGGGGGCCCACACAGATACGCAGTATTTT.

This clone was found many times. The chain carries TRBV6-5 and TRBJ1-1; 8 bases fit TRBD1. The CDR3 extends over 15 amino acids. Germline trimming cut 1 base from V and 1 base from J; bases unmatched to any gene: 2. CDR1 is MNHEY, CDR2 SVGAGI, per germline. This CDR3 is CASSYYGTGNTEAFF. Written as DNA, the CDR3 is TGTGCCAGCAGTTACTACGGGACAGGGAACACTGAAGCTTTCTTT.